This T cell receptor beta chain emerged from a study of CD8 T cells in ankylosing spondylitis. MiXCR, run by TCRdb on the 5' RACE reads, gives a single entry per CDR3 protein. The repertoire holds some 87,000 distinct CDR3 sequences, with 27% as singletons. Points on this clonotype: The target antigen is unknown.

General study results and limits: A motif of under 10 highly homologous TCR beta variants was seen as apparently characteristic of ankylosing spondylitis blood. Reports say disease-linked clones showed up significantly more in matched ankylosing spondylitis synovial fluid.

The CDR3 extends over 16 amino acids. Between the trimmed V and J ends, which lost 1 base and 5 bases, there was a span of 14 bases. Input material: blood, either unsorted or a sorted T cell fraction (not recorded which). The receptor was isolated from a male donor with ankylosing spondylitis or in good health (not recorded which). The chain uses TRBV12-3 or TRBV12-4 and TRBJ2-2, with a tentative D call TRBD2 (6 bases). CDR3: CASSLDVGGLTGELFF. CDR3 nucleotide sequence: TGTGCCAGCAGTTTAGATGTGGGAGGATTAACCGGGGAGCTGTTTTTT.